The entry below describes one TCR beta chain. Its antigen has not been determined. No qualities accompany the bases; no much larger clone lies one base away. Other DNA sequences from this sample encode an identical CDR3 as well. The entry originates in a study of shared clonotypes between healthy human individuals (dated by TCRdb to 2019 to 2021). About the full investigation: The cohort included three men and two women between 18 and 49 years of age. For each donor, CD4 naive and CD4 memory were each given three plates, CD8 naive was given two plates, and CD8 memory was given one plate. The study deeply sequenced blood TCR repertoires of five healthy adults to estimate repertoire size and the extent of clonotype sharing between individuals. To increase sequencing depth and limit assay-specific biases, different laboratories used diverse techniques to prepare libraries and sequence TCR repertoires. Between about 0.85 and 9.5 billion PBMCs per donor were obtained by leukapheresis.

Study-level results and caveats: Sampling was restricted to blood, and TCR repertoires in tissues likely differ from the TCR repertoires found in blood. Naive subsets generally had larger estimated clonotype richness than memory subsets. Across a handful of donors, 4.5% to 6.5% of naive CD4, approximately 4% of naive CD8, 2.3% of memory CD4, and approximately 0.42% of memory CD8 clonotypes were shared. Clonotypes shared by all four sorted-subset donors showed higher generation probabilities than non-shared clonotypes. Even with the large sequencing depth, rarefaction of the sorted-subset datasets indicated that sequencing was incomplete. The genetic and exposure-history diversity represented was limited by the small number of donors. Pairwise subsampling led to the expectation that sequencing depth would affect the degree of clonotype sharing among donors.

TCR CDR3 regions were amplified from genomic DNA by multiplex PCR using the deep immunoSEQ assay. Extracted genomic DNA from each cell subset was spread evenly across all wells of several immunoSEQ 96-well plates, with each plate serving as a replicate. For sorted subsets, each replicate PCR was loaded with 200 to 250 ng genomic DNA, equivalent to approximately 33,000 T cell genomes. Purified libraries were quantified with a Qubit 3.0 fluorometer, sized on a Bioanalyzer 2100, and re-quantified with the KAPA Library Quantification kit. Each immunoSEQ 96-well plate was sequenced on its own single-read 150-cycle Illumina NextSeq 550 flow cell. Per the authors' processing: Because the immunoSEQ output held only junctional sequences and lacked quality scores, the filtering could not match the filtering applied to full-length reads. To assign V/J genes and CDR3, sequences were annotated against IMGT germline references using PyIR, a Python wrapper for IgBLAST v1.9. Reads with weak V/J assignments (E-value above 1e-6), missing CDR3, stop codons, out-of-frame junctions, or ambiguous translated residues were removed. A V3J clonotype was defined by an identical inferred V gene, J gene, and CDR3 amino acid sequence. To compute the percentage overlap between repertoires, the number of shared unique clonotypes was divided by the size of the smaller repertoire. Repertoire richness was assessed with RTK rarefaction, the Chao1 estimator, and Recon v2.1 estimates of unobserved clonotypes. For all TCRbeta clonotypes obtained by the gDNA method from four donors, generation probabilities were computed with OLGA. Held by TCRdb, this immuneACCESS table contains in-frame sequences only and omits some clones. Under half of the omission traces to an unresolved V gene where checked; the cause of the rest is unknown. V and J calls and clone size are copied from that table; D and trimming were computed from the DNA. In this sample the table shows over 2 million clones, 85% to 95% of which occur a single time. The ten largest clones represent around 0.35% of the sample.

The donors were healthy, HIV-negative adults who had no recently reported acute infections or vaccinations. Only Caucasian adults living in Nashville, Tennessee, USA were represented among the donors. CD4+ T cells were enriched through magnetic negative selection, after which naive cells were positively selected on CD45RA and the remaining negative fraction served as the memory subset. Blood was obtained by leukapheresis, after which PBMCs were separated by Ficoll-Histopaque density gradient centrifugation and cryopreserved in liquid nitrogen vapor phase. Analytical flow cytometry was used to check the purity and quantity of every magnetically sorted T cell population. Genomic DNA was isolated from each sorted fraction and quantified by UV absorbance on a Nanodrop 2000c. At the junction V is shortened by 0 bases and J by 2 bases, with 11 bases in between. CDR1 and CDR2 are drawn from the germline V gene: MNHEY, SVGAGI. The CDR3 measures 15 amino acids from cysteine to phenylalanine. The only DNA kept is the CDR3, 45 bases in frame from the first base.

This sequence originates from a man younger than 35 in good health. Some clones in this sample may be carry-over from other donors' samples. Rearrangement joined TRBV6-5 to TRBJ2-7; the D call could be TRBD1 or TRBD2, with each sharing 5 bases. Sequencing used naive CD4+ T cells from PBMCs. The cell subset or site label, as the study defines it: CD45RA+ positively selected. The base sequence is TGTGCCAGCAGTTACTCGAGGGGTACTACCTACGAGCAGTACTTC. Its translation is CASSYSRGTTYEQYF.